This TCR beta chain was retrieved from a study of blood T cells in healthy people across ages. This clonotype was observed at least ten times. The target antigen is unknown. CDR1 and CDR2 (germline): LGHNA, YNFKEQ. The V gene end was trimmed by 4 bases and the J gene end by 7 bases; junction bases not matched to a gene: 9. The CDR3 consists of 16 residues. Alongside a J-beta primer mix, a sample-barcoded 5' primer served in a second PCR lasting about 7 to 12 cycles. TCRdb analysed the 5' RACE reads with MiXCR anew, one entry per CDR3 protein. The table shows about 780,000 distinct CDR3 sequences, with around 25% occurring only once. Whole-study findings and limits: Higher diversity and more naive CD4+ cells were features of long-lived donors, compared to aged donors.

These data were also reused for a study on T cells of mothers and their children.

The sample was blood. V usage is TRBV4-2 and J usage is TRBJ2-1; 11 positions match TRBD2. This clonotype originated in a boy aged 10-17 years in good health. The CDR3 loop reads CASSRVTSGGSNEQFF. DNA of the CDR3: TGTGCCAGCAGCCGCGTAACTAGCGGGGGATCGAATGAGCAGTTCTTC.